These 19 T cell receptor beta chains were sequenced from one sample in a study of OX40 agonist ivuxolimab in advanced cancers. The table came from immunoSEQ multiplex PCR; TCRdb's copy has only in-frame clones and leaves some out. Of 90,000 to 100,000 clones listed, 88% are singletons. The input for sequencing was CD4+ or CD8+ T cells sorted from blood, taken in a trial of the OX40 agonist ivuxolimab. The source of these receptors is an adult with an advanced solid tumor such as melanoma, head and neck, liver or kidney cancer.

This chain joins TRBV6-6 and TRBJ1-1; D is perhaps TRBD1 (6 bases). The V and J ends lost 4 bases and 4 bases respectively, with 10 bases between them. In germline, CDR1 is MNHNY, CDR2 SVGAGI (reference sequence). This CDR3 contains 13 residues. The CDR3 DNA sequence: TGTGCCAGCAGTTTCGGACAGCCCACTGAAGCTTTCTTT. Its translation: CASSFGQPTEAFF.

This clone was found a few times. The CDR3 region is CASSSYNEQFF. The CDR3 region has the DNA TGTGCCAGCAGCTCCTACAATGAGCAGTTCTTC. The V and J genes are TRBV13 and TRBJ2-1; no definite D call. The ends were cut back, 4 bases at V and 2 bases at J, with 0 bases in the middle. The CDR3 sequence is 11 residues long. Per the germline V gene, CDR1 is PRHDT and CDR2 is FYEKMQ (reference sequence).

The CDR3 is CASSLERGRWEQYF. CDR3 DNA sequence: TGTGCCAGCAGCTTGGAGAGGGGCCGTTGGGAGCAGTACTTC. The chain is built from TRBV5-6 and TRBJ2-7; D may correspond to TRBD1 or TRBD2 (5 bases each). Trimming removed 0 bases from V and 7 bases from J, with 14 bases in between. Germline CDR1 and CDR2: SGHDT and YYEEEE. The CDR3 length is 14 residues.

This chain uses TRBV5-1 with TRBJ2-7; D remains unclear. The CDR3 length is 13 residues. The germline V gene encodes CDR1 SGHRS and CDR2 YFSETQ. V was clipped by 5 bases and J by 5 bases, with 14 bases between them. For the CDR3, the DNA is TGCGCCAGCAGTCAAAGAAAGGGCCACGAGCAGTACTTC. This translates into CASSQRKGHEQYF.

This clone was picked up one time. The chain joins TRBV4-2 to TRBJ2-3, with D tentatively TRBD2 (6 bases). The CDR3 contains 16 residues. Germline CDR1 LGHNA, CDR2 YNFKEQ. Trimming took off 1 base at V and 2 bases at J, with 13 bases between the two ends. CDR3 nucleotide sequence: TGTGCCAGCAGCCAAGTCGTAGCGGAACTCACAGATACGCAGTATTTT. The encoded protein is CASSQVVAELTDTQYF.

The chain recombines TRBV5-1 with TRBJ1-4; D unclear. Deletions cut 0 bases from V and 4 bases from J, with 7 bases between. The CDR3 runs 14 residues. Per the germline V gene, CDR1 is SGHRS and CDR2 is YFSETQ. The CDR3 reads CASSLDGVNEKLFF. DNA of the CDR3: TGCGCCAGCAGCTTGGACGGAGTTAATGAAAAACTGTTTTTT.

This clone was seen just once. In DNA form, the CDR3 reads TGTGCCAGCAGCTTAGCGCAGGGCGAGGAGTTCTTC. Translating gives CASSLAQGEEFF. The chain is built from TRBV7-9 and TRBJ2-1; a possible D gene is TRBD1 (5 bases). This CDR3 is built from 12 residues. V lost 0 bases to trimming and J lost 14 bases, with 11 bases between them. Germline V gene lookup returns CDR1 SEHNR and CDR2 FQNEAQ (reference sequence).

The chain uses TRBV19 and TRBJ1-5; D ambiguous. The ends were cut back, 5 bases at V and 4 bases at J, with 6 bases in the middle. The CDR3 consists of 12 residues. Germline V gene lookup returns CDR1 LNHDA and CDR2 SQIVND (reference sequence). DNA for the CDR3: TGTGCCAGTAGTCGAACAAATCAGCCCCAGCATTTT. Encoded protein: CASSRTNQPQHF.

As to this clone: The same CDR3 also results from other DNA sequences found in this sample. The V gene is TRBV18, the J gene TRBJ1-3; possible D gene TRBD1, 5 bases. The CDR3 extends over 14 amino acids. Germline V gene lookup returns CDR1 KGHSH and CDR2 LQKENI. V lost 3 bases, J lost 1 base, and 7 bases lay in between. The CDR3 loop reads CASSPQGSGNTIYF. The CDR3 DNA reads TGTGCCAGCTCACCTCAGGGATCTGGAAACACCATATATTTT.

The chain combines TRBV28 with TRBJ2-1, with 10 bases that match TRBD2. This CDR3 region has 15 residues. CDR1 MDHEN and CDR2 SYDVKM come from the germline V gene. V lost 7 bases to trimming and J lost 2 bases; unmatched junction nucleotides: 5. Here the CDR3 reads CASTPAGGPYNEQFF. The CDR3, as DNA: TGTGCCAGCACTCCAGCGGGAGGGCCCTACAATGAGCAGTTCTTC.

CDR3 coding DNA: TGTGCCAGCAGTCTTTACAGGGGCACAGATACGCAGTATTTT. Its protein is CASSLYRGTDTQYF. V gene TRBV7-9 combines with J gene TRBJ2-3, with D possibly matching TRBD1 (6 bases). Germline V gene lookup returns CDR1 SEHNR and CDR2 FQNEAQ (reference sequence). The length of the CDR3 is 14 residues. V shed 6 bases and J shed 1 base, with 11 bases lying between them.

The V gene is TRBV30, the J gene TRBJ2-3, with D perhaps TRBD2 (6 bases). The CDR3 runs to 13 residues. CDR1 and CDR2 from the germline V gene are GTSNPN and SVGIG (reference sequence). The V end was cut by 3 bases, the J end by 8 bases, with 15 bases between. The CDR3 DNA reads TGTGCCTGGAGGTTCGGGATGGGGGGTACGCAGTATTTT. As protein: CAWRFGMGGTQYF.

The chain couples TRBV7-3 to TRBJ1-6; D unclear. V dropped 3 bases and J dropped 7 bases, with 10 bases sitting between them. The CDR3 consists of 14 residues. CDR1 is SGHTA and CDR2 is FQGTGA in the germline V gene. The CDR3 DNA reads as TGTGCCAGCAGCTTCGAGGGCGGGAATTCACCCCTCCACTTT. Translating it yields CASSFEGGNSPLHF.

The chain links TRBV6-5 to TRBJ2-3; tentative D call: TRBD2 (6 bases). The CDR3 sequence is 15 residues long. The germline V and J ends were trimmed by 0 bases and 4 bases, with 11 bases remaining between them. CDR1 is MNHEY, CDR2 SVGAGI, per germline. The CDR3 DNA reads TGTGCCAGCAGTTACTCTCTCACGGGAGCAGATACGCAGTATTTT. As protein: CASSYSLTGADTQYF.

V usage is TRBV7-9 and J usage is TRBJ1-5; no clear D gene. Trimming took 1 base from V and 7 from J, leaving 8 bases between them. The CDR3 extends over 13 amino acids. CDR1 and CDR2 from the germline V gene are SEHNR and FQNEAQ (reference sequence). CDR3 residues: CASSLGGQQPQHF. Written as DNA, the CDR3 is TGTGCCAGCAGCTTAGGAGGTCAGCAGCCCCAGCATTTT.

The chain combines TRBV27 with TRBJ2-7, with D unclear. V was trimmed by 8 bases and J by 4 bases, leaving 15 bases between them. From germline, CDR1 is MNHEY and CDR2 SMNVEV (reference sequence). This CDR3 region has 13 residues. This CDR3 is CASGTGRQYEQYV. CDR3 DNA: TGTGCCAGCGGTACGGGCCGTCAGTACGAGCAGTACGTC.

V and J are TRBV19 and TRBJ2-5, with D maybe TRBD2 (6 bases). Germline assignment: CDR1 LNHDA and CDR2 SQIVND (reference sequence). CDR3 length equals 15 residues. V gave up 6 bases and J gave up 2 bases, with 16 bases separating them. The DNA for the CDR3 is TGTGCCAGTAGCAAACTAGTGGGGGGACAAGAGACCCAGTACTTC. This sequence encodes CASSKLVGGQETQYF.

The V gene is TRBV4-3, the J gene TRBJ2-5; 7 positions match TRBD1. The CDR3 totals 14 residues. Germline-derived CDR1 and CDR2 are LGHNA and YSLEER. Trimming removed 1 base from V and 4 bases from J; junction bases left unmatched: 3. The CDR3 here is CASSQGQGVETQYF. DNA of the CDR3: TGCGCCAGCAGCCAAGGACAGGGAGTAGAGACCCAGTACTTC.

The V call is TRBV12-5, the J call TRBJ2-5; D is tentatively TRBD1 or TRBD2 (5 bases each). With 1 base removed from V and 5 bases from J, the gap between germline ends came to 17 bases. CDR3 length: 16 residues. Germline CDR1 LGHNT, CDR2 FRNRAP. CDR3 sequence: CASGLAGPRRTETQYF. CDR3 nucleotide sequence: TGTGCTAGTGGTTTGGCGGGACCGCGGAGGACGGAGACCCAGTACTTC.